The 30 T cell receptor beta chains listed next were all sequenced from one sample in a study of cytomegalovirus exposure and HLA in healthy donors. Primers included in the PCR were 60 Vbeta and 13 Jbeta primers. TCRdb keeps only in-frame clones here, not all; method: immunoSEQ multiplex PCR. The repertoire holds about 120,000 clones, with about three quarters as singletons. Material for sequencing was PBMCs. The receptors here all came from a middle-aged woman in good health and CMV-seropositive.

The chain has TRBV29-1 and TRBJ2-1; TRBD2 agrees at 9 bases. The length of the CDR3 is 13 residues. In germline, CDR1 is SQVTM, CDR2 ANQGSEA. V was clipped by 4 bases and J by 9 bases; unmatched bases: 7. Written as DNA, the CDR3 is TGCAGCGTTGGTAGCGGGAGCTTTAGTGAGCAGTTCTTC. Protein: CSVGSGSFSEQFF.

The chain employs TRBV30 and TRBJ2-1; 8 nucleotides match TRBD2. The CDR3 loop spans 12 amino acids. In germline, CDR1 is GTSNPN, CDR2 SVGIG (reference sequence). The ends lost 3 bases at V and 8 bases at J; junction bases unmatched: 3. CDR3 DNA: TGTGCCTGGAGCGACGGGAGGGATGAGCAGTTCTTC. Its protein product is CAWSDGRDEQFF. Based on the CDR3 plus reference TRBV30 and TRBJ2-1, the full variable domain is SQTIHQWPATLVQPVGSPLSLECTVEGTSNPNLYWYRQAAGRGLQLLFYSVGIGQISSEVPQNLSASRPQDRQFILSSKKLLLSDSGFYLCAWSDGRDEQFFGPGTRLTVL.

V is TRBV4-1 and J is TRBJ2-1, with TRBD2 matching over 9 bases. The CDR3 sequence is 16 residues long. Germline-derived CDR1 and CDR2 are MGHRA and YSYEKL. J was trimmed by 6 bases and V by 0 bases; bases with no gene match: 6. CDR3 coding DNA: TGCGCCAGCAGCCAAGAGGGCGGGGGGGCCCGCAATGAGCAGTTCTTC. This translates into CASSQEGGGARNEQFF.

This chain links TRBV29-1 with TRBJ2-7, with 10 positions matching TRBD1. With 4 bases clipped from V and 3 bases from J, the junction kept 6 bases outside the gene matches. This CDR3 contains 14 residues. CDR1 SQVTM and CDR2 ANQGSEA come from the germline V gene. CDR3 coding DNA: TGCAGCGTTGCCGGGACAGGGGCCGACTACGAGCAGTACTTC. It encodes CSVAGTGADYEQYF.

The V and J genes are TRBV10-3 and TRBJ2-1, with D possibly matching TRBD1 (7 bases). Trimming stripped 0 bases from V and 8 bases from J, with 14 bases between. Germline lookup yields CDR1 ENHRY and CDR2 SYGVKD. The CDR3 is made up of 15 amino acids. As DNA, the CDR3 is TGTGCCATCAGTGAGTCAAGGACAGGAGGGGATGAGCAGTTCTTC. Its translation: CAISESRTGGDEQFF.

This chain links TRBV5-1 with TRBJ2-5; no clear D. The germline V gene has CDR1 SGHRS and CDR2 YFSETQ. The ends were cut back, 0 bases at V and 5 bases at J, with 8 bases in the middle. This CDR3 contains 13 residues. Here the CDR3 DNA reads TGCGCCAGCAGCTTGGGCAGTTTCGAGACCCAGTACTTC. Translated, it gives CASSLGSFETQYF.

This clone was counted once. The V and J genes are TRBV6-5 and TRBJ1-2; the match to TRBD1 covers 7 bases. The CDR3 totals 14 residues. The J segment lost 1 base and the V segment lost 7 bases, leaving 6 bases of the junction unmatched. From germline, CDR1 is MNHEY and CDR2 SVGAGI. The CDR3 region is CASTRTGDNYGYTF. The CDR3 region has the DNA TGTGCCAGCACCCGGACAGGAGATAACTATGGCTACACCTTC.

This chain uses TRBV7-2 with TRBJ2-7; 11 nucleotides agree with TRBD2. This CDR3 has 15 amino acids. CDR1 SGHTA and CDR2 FQGNSA come from the germline V gene. J lost 2 bases, V lost 2 bases, and 2 bases had no gene match. The CDR3 DNA follows: TGTGCCAGCAGCTTAACTAGCGGGGGACCCTACGAGCAGTACTTC. It yields the protein CASSLTSGGPYEQYF. Together with reference TRBV7-2 and TRBJ2-7, the CDR3 gives the full variable domain: GAGVSQSPSNKVTEKGKDVELRCDPISGHTALYWYRQSLGQGLEFLIYFQGNSAPDKSGLPSDRFSAERTGGSVSTLTIQRTQQEDSAVYLCASSLTSGGPYEQYFGPGTRLTVT.

The CDR3: CAWSIQSNEKLFF. In nucleotides, the CDR3 is TGTGCCTGGAGTATACAGTCTAATGAAAAACTGTTTTTT. The rearrangement links TRBV30 to TRBJ1-4; no clear D. V dropped 2 bases and J dropped 3 bases, with 7 bases sitting between them. This CDR3 has 13 amino acids. Germline V gene data show CDR1 as GTSNPN and CDR2 as SVGIG (reference sequence).

This clone has only one observation. This chain joins TRBV2 and TRBJ2-7, with D possibly matching TRBD1 (6 bases). The CDR3 consists of 11 residues. V shed 8 bases and J shed 4 bases, with 9 bases lying between them. The germline gives CDR1 SNHLY, CDR2 FYNNEI. The chain's CDR3 is CASGTGYEQYF. DNA of the CDR3: TGTGCCAGCGGAACAGGGTACGAGCAGTACTTC.

This clone has more than one count but fewer than ten. The rearrangement uses TRBV6-1 and TRBJ2-5; D might be TRBD1 (6 bases). This CDR3 contains 13 residues. V gave up 7 bases and J gave up 6 bases, with 15 bases separating them. CDR1 and CDR2 (germline): MNHNS, SASEGT. The chain's CDR3 is CASIGRGLQTQYF. The CDR3 coding sequence is TGTGCCAGCATCGGCAGGGGTTTACAGACCCAGTACTTC.

The chain has TRBV5-1 and TRBJ2-5; the D gene is possibly TRBD1 (6 bases). The V and J ends lost 4 bases and 1 base respectively, with 17 bases between them. CDR1 and CDR2 (germline): SGHRS, YFSETQ. The CDR3 is 16 amino acids. CDR3 residues: CASSEGHLGPQETQYF. The CDR3 DNA follows: TGCGCCAGCAGCGAGGGACACCTAGGACCCCAAGAGACCCAGTACTTC.

CDR3 sequence (DNA): TGTGCCAGCAGCCCCCAGCCCGGGTCCGATGAGCAGTTCTTC. Its translation is CASSPQPGSDEQFF. The chain joins TRBV7-3 to TRBJ2-1; no clear D. Germline V lookup: CDR1 SGHTA, CDR2 FQGTGA. The V end was cut by 5 bases, the J end by 8 bases, with 16 bases between. The CDR3 runs to 14 residues.

The count of this clone is one. This chain uses TRBV6-5 with TRBJ1-2, with D hard to call. Trimming pared 4 bases from V and 7 bases from J, leaving 13 bases between. This CDR3 is 13 amino acids long. The V gene's germline CDR1 is MNHEY and CDR2 SVGAGI. The CDR3 protein is CASSSRPGGGYTF. The CDR3 region has the DNA TGTGCCAGCAGTTCTCGTCCGGGAGGTGGCTACACCTTC.

The chain couples TRBV15 to TRBJ1-2, with D unclear. The V gene's germline CDR1 is LNHNV and CDR2 YYDKDF (reference sequence). V lost 0 bases and J 2 bases, leaving 7 bases between the germline ends. This CDR3 has 14 amino acids. CDR3 nucleotide sequence: TGTGCCACCAGCAGAGATTCACGGAACTATGGCTACACCTTC. This encodes CATSRDSRNYGYTF.

The chain employs TRBV9 and TRBJ2-5, with D possibly TRBD1 on 6 matching bases. Germline V gives CDR1 SGDLS, CDR2 YYNGEE. The CDR3 runs 14 residues. Between the trimmed V and J ends, which lost 4 bases and 1 base, there was a span of 11 bases. The CDR3 region is CASSPRQVQETQYF. The CDR3 bases are TGTGCCAGCAGCCCCCGACAGGTCCAAGAGACCCAGTACTTC.

The V and J genes are TRBV5-1 and TRBJ2-7; D ambiguous. This CDR3 has 13 amino acids. Trimming shortened V by 0 bases and J by 1 base, and 5 bases separated the two germline ends. Germline lookup yields CDR1 SGHRS and CDR2 YFSETQ. CDR3 amino acids: CASSLGSSYEQYF. In DNA, the CDR3 is TGCGCCAGCAGCTTGGGGAGTTCCTACGAGCAGTACTTC.

The chain carries TRBV5-8 and TRBJ2-7; D might be TRBD2 (5 bases). This CDR3 comprises 13 residues. Trimming pared 1 base from V and 0 bases from J, leaving 5 bases between. The germline CDR1 and CDR2 sequences are SGHTS and YDEGEE. Written as DNA, the CDR3 is TGTGCCAGCAGCTTGACTAGCTCCTACGAGCAGTACTTC. It encodes CASSLTSSYEQYF.

The chain has TRBV6-1 and TRBJ2-7; 11 positions agree with TRBD1. The J segment lost 3 bases and the V segment lost 7 bases, leaving 8 bases of the junction unmatched. CDR3 length: 15 amino acids. Looked up from germline, CDR1 is MNHNS and CDR2 is SASEGT. CDR3 region: CASIPRDRGSYEQYF. Here the CDR3 DNA reads TGTGCCAGCATACCCCGGGACAGGGGGAGCTACGAGCAGTACTTC.

Comments on this clone: This CDR3 is also generated by other DNA sequences in the sample. The genes are TRBV11-3 and TRBJ1-3; no definite D call. CDR1 is SGHNT and CDR2 is YENEEA in the germline V gene. CDR3 length: 15 amino acids. V gave up 5 bases and J gave up 0 bases, with 11 bases separating them. DNA for the CDR3: TGTGCCAGCAGCCCCGGAGGGAGCTCTGGAAACACCATATATTTT. As protein: CASSPGGSSGNTIYF.

This clone was detected once. The chain couples TRBV19 to TRBJ1-2; D not resolved. Per germline, CDR1 LNHDA and CDR2 SQIVND (reference sequence). V was cut by 2 bases and J by 4 bases, with 8 bases left in between. The CDR3 has 13 amino acids. CDR3 protein: CASSISLLYGYTF. The CDR3 DNA is TGTGCCAGTAGTATATCCCTCCTCTATGGCTACACCTTC.

The chain recombines TRBV19 with TRBJ1-3; D possibly corresponds to TRBD1 (6 bases). The length of the CDR3 is 14 residues. The germline CDR1 and CDR2 sequences are LNHDA and SQIVND (reference sequence). V was clipped by 11 bases and J by 0 bases, with 14 bases between them. In nucleotides, the CDR3 is TGTGCCTCCCGGGACACCAGCTCTGGAAACACCATATATTTT. Protein sequence: CASRDTSSGNTIYF.

V usage is TRBV5-5 and J usage is TRBJ2-7, with TRBD1 matching over 11 bases. Germline CDR1 is SGHKS and CDR2 is YYEKEE (reference sequence). V trimming: 3 bases; J trimming: 4 bases; junction bases outside the gene matches: 3. The CDR3 runs to 14 residues. The CDR3 DNA reads as TGTGCCAGCAGCTGGGACAGGGGGATGTACGAGCAGTACTTC. Translation: CASSWDRGMYEQYF.

The V call is TRBV10-2, the J call TRBJ1-2, with 7 bases identical to TRBD1. This CDR3 has 13 residues. The germline V gene has CDR1 WSHSY and CDR2 SAAADI. With V trimmed by 6 bases and J by 4 bases, 5 bases remained unmatched. CDR3 sequence (DNA): TGCGCCAGCAGGACGACAGGGCTCTATGGCTACACCTTC. It translates to CASRTTGLYGYTF.

The gene calls are TRBV4-3 and TRBJ2-5; D is unclear. Trimming stripped 1 base from V and 3 bases from J, with 6 bases between. Germline-derived CDR1 and CDR2 are LGHNA and YSLEER. The CDR3 is 13 residues long. For the CDR3, the DNA is TGCGCCAGCAGCCAAGGGCAGGAAGAGACCCAGTACTTC. Translation: CASSQGQEETQYF.

Only a few counts were recorded for this clone. J is TRBJ2-5 and V is TRBV5-8; a weak D match, TRBD2 (7 bases). V lost 0 bases and J 5 bases, leaving 14 bases between the germline ends. Germline V lookup: CDR1 SGHTS, CDR2 YDEGEE. CDR3 length equals 15 residues. The CDR3: CASSLGGGGLETQYF. In DNA, the CDR3 is TGTGCCAGCAGCTTGGGCGGGGGCGGATTGGAGACCCAGTACTTC.

The V and J genes are TRBV5-1 and TRBJ1-4; 10 bases are a match to TRBD1. V trimming: 4 bases; J trimming: 6 bases; junction bases outside the gene matches: 6. CDR1 and CDR2 (germline): SGHRS, YFSETQ. CDR3 size: 15 residues. The CDR3 is CASSTTGTGDEKLFF. CDR3 bases: TGCGCCAGCAGCACTACCGGGACAGGGGATGAAAAACTGTTTTTT.

This sequence joins TRBV5-1 and TRBJ1-2, with 7 bases matching TRBD1. Germline CDR1 is SGHRS and CDR2 is YFSETQ. The CDR3 length is 15 residues. V shed 4 bases, J shed 6 bases, and the junction held 12 bases outside the gene matches. CDR3 protein: CASSPGQAPTHGYTF. The DNA for the CDR3 is TGCGCCAGCAGCCCAGGACAGGCCCCCACCCATGGCTACACCTTC.

This clone was picked up a small number of times. V is TRBV27 and J is TRBJ1-3; the D gene is possibly TRBD1 (6 bases). Germline loops: CDR1 MNHEY, CDR2 SMNVEV (reference sequence). This CDR3 region has 15 residues. The V end lost 2 bases, the J end lost 0 bases, and 8 bases lay between the germline ends. CDR3 loop: CASSLTGSSGNTIYF. The CDR3, as DNA: TGTGCCAGCAGTTTAACAGGGAGCTCTGGAAACACCATATATTTT.

This rearrangement joins TRBV4-1 to TRBJ2-1; D not certain. V was clipped by 6 bases and J by 8 bases, with 14 bases between them. CDR3 size: 13 residues. In germline, CDR1 is MGHRA, CDR2 YSYEKL. This CDR3 reads CASSPVALDEQFF. Written as DNA, the CDR3 is TGCGCCAGCAGTCCCGTAGCCCTCGATGAGCAGTTCTTC.